This TCR beta chain is from a study of neoadjuvant anti-PD-1 for oral cavity cancer. Sequenced by immunoSEQ multiplex PCR; TCRdb stores in-frame clones only, minus some. This sample yields roughly 68,000 clones, of which roughly nine tenths are seen a single time; 2.5% to 3% belongs to the top ten. This clone was counted only a few times. Time point given: after neoadjuvant nivolumab, at surgical resection. The sequences come from PBMCs, collected after nivolumab (anti-PD-1) treatment. The TCR originated in a person aged 40 to 85 with oral cavity squamous cell carcinoma.

CDR3 in DNA: TGTGCCAGCAGTTATTGGGCAGGTTTGCATGAAAAACTGTTTTTT. This gives the protein CASSYWAGLHEKLFF. This rearrangement joins TRBV6-5 to TRBJ1-4; D is unresolved. With 3 bases removed from V and 6 bases from J, the gap between germline ends came to 14 bases. CDR3 length equals 15 residues. In germline, CDR1 is MNHEY, CDR2 SVGAGI.